The clone carrying this TCR beta chain has at least ten counts. No antigen is known for it. This sample stems from a study of neurological immune-mediated disorders. Described time point: longitudinal time-point 3. The unsorted libraries were made from 2 million PBMCs kept at -80 C. Germline-derived CDR1 and CDR2 are SGHRS and YFSETQ. The V segment lost 4 bases and the J segment 5 bases; nucleotides outside the gene matches: 11. The CDR3 sequence is 16 residues long. Template-switch 5'RACE cDNA synthesis added a 10-nucleotide unique molecular identifier. TCRdb redid the calling of the 5' RACE reads with MiXCR, one entry per CDR3 protein. Counted here are about 50,000 distinct CDR3 sequences, approximately 9.2% occurring once; the ten biggest clones make up 1.9%. Findings of the study overall: Multiple sclerosis, the disease with the least TCR clonal expansion, fell below healthy controls, whereas HTLV-1-associated myelopathy showed the most.

This TCR derives from a woman between 40 and 50 years old in good health. Sequencing was performed on PBMCs. The V gene is TRBV5-1, the J gene TRBJ2-2; 7 bases agree with TRBD2. This CDR3 is CASSIGRESGTGELFF. For the CDR3, the DNA is TGCGCCAGCAGCATTGGGAGGGAGTCGGGGACCGGGGAGCTGTTTTTT. Using reference TRBV5-1 and TRBJ2-2 for the parts outside the CDR3, the full variable domain is KAGVTQTPRYLIKTRGQQVTLSCSPISGHRSVSWYQQTPGQGLQFLFEYFSETQRNKGNFPGRFSGRQFSNSRSEMNVSTLELGDSALYLCASSIGRESGTGELFFGEGSRLTVL.